This entry lists 27 T cell receptor beta chains sequenced from one sample in a study of graft-versus-host responses after intestinal transplantation. Measured with immunoSEQ multiplex PCR; TCRdb has only the in-frame clones, and not every one. The sample has some 130,000 clones, 85% to 95% seen once. No antigens are known for them. The specimen comprised unstimulated CD4+ T cells sorted from spleen or lymph node cells, sampled before intestinal transplant. The receptors originated from a human donor who received an intestinal transplant.

The gene calls are TRBV5-5 and TRBJ1-1; no reliable D call. V was cut by 0 bases and J by 3 bases, with 6 bases left in between. CDR1 and CDR2 from the germline V gene are SGHKS and YYEKEE (reference sequence). The length of the CDR3 is 13 residues. CDR3: CASSLDIYTEAFF. The CDR3 nucleotides are TGTGCCAGCAGCTTGGACATATACACTGAAGCTTTCTTT.

The V and J genes are TRBV14 and TRBJ1-1; weak D call: TRBD1 (5 bases). Germline V gene data show CDR1 as SGHDN and CDR2 as FVKESK. CDR3 length equals 12 residues. V gave up 1 base and J gave up 9 bases, with 9 bases separating them. CDR3 sequence (DNA): TGTGCCAGCAGCCAAGCAGGGCTGCAAGCTTTCTTT. Encoded protein: CASSQAGLQAFF.

This clone was seen only once. DNA for the CDR3: TGCGCCAGCAGCCCCGGGCGGTCCGGGGAGCTGTTTTTT. This codes for CASSPGRSGELFF. The V and J genes are TRBV4-1 and TRBJ2-2; D ambiguous. CDR1 and CDR2 (germline): MGHRA, YSYEKL. The CDR3 spans 13 residues. Trimming pared 4 bases from V and 6 bases from J, leaving 9 bases between.

With regard to this clone: This CDR3 is also generated by other DNA sequences in the sample. The rearrangement joins TRBV7-2 to TRBJ2-1; 8 nucleotides agree with TRBD1. V shed 0 bases and J 4 bases; nucleotides not matched to a gene: 2. Germline V gives CDR1 SGHTA, CDR2 FQGNSA. The CDR3 spans 15 residues. The CDR3 DNA reads TGTGCCAGCAGCTTAGCCCAGGGGGCTTACAATGAGCAGTTCTTC. The encoded protein is CASSLAQGAYNEQFF.

The chain couples TRBV5-4 to TRBJ2-1; D is unclear. Germline-derived CDR1 and CDR2 are SGHNT and YYREEE (reference sequence). This CDR3 comprises 11 residues. V was shortened by 2 bases and J by 8 bases, with 5 bases between the two germline ends. The CDR3 DNA reads as TGTGCCAGCAGCTTCTTGGATGAGCAGTTCTTC. Encoded protein: CASSFLDEQFF.

This sequence joins TRBV9 and TRBJ1-6, with a possible D match to TRBD1 (5 bases). Trimming stripped 4 bases from V and 0 bases from J, with 17 bases between. The CDR3 extends over 18 amino acids. Germline values: CDR1 SGDLS, CDR2 YYNGEE. CDR3 DNA sequence: TGTGCCAGCAGCACCTCGGGGGGGGGAAGCTCCTATAATTCACCCCTCCACTTT. Translating gives CASSTSGGGSSYNSPLHF.

V usage is TRBV11-2 and J usage is TRBJ2-3, with D unresolved. Germline values: CDR1 SGHAT, CDR2 FQNNGV. The CDR3 covers 13 residues. With 3 bases removed from V and 4 bases from J, the gap between germline ends came to 8 bases. The CDR3 coding sequence is TGTGCCAGCAGCTTCGCAGGCTCAGATACGCAGTATTTT. This gives the protein CASSFAGSDTQYF.

The rearrangement uses TRBV11-2 and TRBJ1-6; no clear D. This CDR3 contains 13 residues. CDR1 is SGHAT and CDR2 is FQNNGV in the germline V gene. The V end was cut by 1 base, the J end by 18 bases, with 16 bases between. The CDR3 spells CASSLGPRTVRHF. The CDR3 nucleotides are TGTGCCAGCAGCTTAGGCCCGAGGACCGTACGCCACTTT.

The chain employs TRBV27 and TRBJ1-5, with D possibly TRBD1 on 6 matching bases. The CDR3 extends over 14 amino acids. V lost 6 bases and J lost 5, with 14 bases in between. CDR1 is MNHEY and CDR2 is SMNVEV in the germline V gene (reference sequence). CDR3 sequence reads: CASRFRTVHQPQHF. The CDR3 DNA is TGTGCCAGCAGATTTAGGACAGTTCATCAGCCCCAGCATTTT.

In its sample, this clone was seen once. V and J are TRBV5-1 and TRBJ2-5, with D perhaps TRBD1 or TRBD2 (5 bases each). In germline, CDR1 is SGHRS, CDR2 YFSETQ. Trimming removed 4 bases from V and 2 bases from J, with 9 bases in between. The CDR3 spans 13 residues. The CDR3 loop reads CASSRGQQETQYF. The CDR3 DNA is TGCGCCAGCAGCCGGGGCCAACAAGAGACCCAGTACTTC. Drawing the rest from reference TRBV5-1 and TRBJ2-5, the complete variable domain is KAGVTQTPRYLIKTRGQQVTLSCSPISGHRSVSWYQQTPGQGLQFLFEYFSETQRNKGNFPGRFSGRQFSNSRSEMNVSTLELGDSALYLCASSRGQQETQYFGPGTRLLVL.

J is TRBJ2-1 and V is TRBV5-1, with 11 bases identical to TRBD2. This CDR3 contains 14 residues. Germline CDR1 and CDR2: SGHRS and YFSETQ. V lost 6 bases to trimming and J lost 9 bases; unmatched junction nucleotides: 8. In DNA form, the CDR3 reads TGCGCCAGCAATAGCGGGGGGGCCTATCCTGAGCAGTTCTTC. Amino acid sequence: CASNSGGAYPEQFF.

This clone was seen a single time. This chain links TRBV6-1 with TRBJ2-2, with D possibly being TRBD2 (5 bases). CDR1 and CDR2 from the germline V gene are MNHNS and SASEGT. V was shortened by 4 bases and J by 5 bases, with 8 bases between the two germline ends. CDR3 length: 13 residues. CDR3 coding DNA: TGTGCCAGCAGTGTGCGGGTAACCGGGGAGCTGTTTTTT. Its translation: CASSVRVTGELFF.

The gene calls are TRBV13 and TRBJ2-1; D unresolved. The germline gives CDR1 PRHDT, CDR2 FYEKMQ (reference sequence). Between the trimmed V and J ends, which lost 3 bases and 7 bases, there was a span of 7 bases. The CDR3 spans 12 residues. This CDR3 is CASSFLGNEQFF. The CDR3 nucleotides read TGTGCCAGCAGCTTCCTCGGTAATGAGCAGTTCTTC.

The V call is TRBV27, the J call TRBJ1-5; weak D call: TRBD1 (5 bases). Germline CDR1 reads MNHEY; CDR2 reads SMNVEV (reference sequence). V lost 3 bases to trimming and J lost 7 bases, with 10 bases between them. The CDR3 is 13 amino acids. The CDR3 nucleotides read TGTGCCAGCAGTTTTGGGGGGGGACAGCCCCAGCATTTT. Translation: CASSFGGGQPQHF.

The chain has TRBV11-2 and TRBJ1-1; D gene uncertain. The CDR3 consists of 14 residues. The germline CDR1 and CDR2 sequences are SGHAT and FQNNGV. V gave up 2 bases and J gave up 3 bases, with 10 bases separating them. CDR3 amino acids: CASSLSPGDTEAFF. Here the CDR3 DNA reads TGTGCCAGCAGCTTATCCCCCGGGGACACTGAAGCTTTCTTT.

The rearrangement uses TRBV2 and TRBJ2-4; 10 nucleotides agree with TRBD2. Germline V gives CDR1 SNHLY, CDR2 FYNNEI. CDR3 length: 15 amino acids. J gave up 6 bases and V 4 bases, and 6 bases lay outside the gene matches. The CDR3 spells CASSVGSGGGNIQYF. The CDR3, as DNA: TGTGCCAGCAGTGTTGGGAGCGGGGGGGGAAACATTCAGTACTTC.

The chain uses TRBV5-5 and TRBJ2-7; 7 bases align to TRBD1. V lost 1 base to trimming and J lost 6 bases; unmatched junction nucleotides: 13. The CDR3 runs 16 residues. Germline assignment: CDR1 SGHKS and CDR2 YYEKEE (reference sequence). CDR3 in DNA: TGTGCCAGCAGCTTGAGGGGGACAGCCCTCTGGGGCGAGCAGTACTTC. Amino acids: CASSLRGTALWGEQYF.

The chain couples TRBV7-8 to TRBJ2-2, with 7 positions matching TRBD1. V dropped 1 base and J dropped 2; count of bases not matched to a gene: 10. The CDR3 sequence is 18 residues long. From germline, CDR1 is SGHVS and CDR2 FQNEAQ. The CDR3 DNA reads as TGTGCCAGCAGCTTAGAAATGGCTGGGACAGTCAACACCGGGGAGCTGTTTTTT. This translates into CASSLEMAGTVNTGELFF.

The chain joins TRBV4-1 to TRBJ2-1; D ambiguous. CDR1 is MGHRA and CDR2 is YSYEKL in the germline V gene. The CDR3 contains 15 residues. Between the trimmed V and J ends, which lost 4 bases and 0 bases, there was a span of 10 bases. The CDR3 DNA follows: TGCGCCAGCAGCCCCATTCCCGACTCCTACAATGAGCAGTTCTTC. Translation: CASSPIPDSYNEQFF.

The rearrangement joins TRBV11-3 to TRBJ2-5; 10 nucleotides match TRBD2. This CDR3 comprises 16 residues. V gave up 0 bases and J gave up 7 bases; unmatched junction bases: 8. CDR1 SGHNT and CDR2 YENEEA come from the germline V gene. The CDR3 nucleotides are TGTGCCAGCAGCTTAGATTCGAGGCTAGCGGGAGTGACCCAGTACTTC. It specifies CASSLDSRLAGVTQYF.

This clone was found once. The rearrangement uses TRBV29-1 and TRBJ1-1; D is unresolved. Trimming removed 3 bases at V and 0 bases at J, with 8 bases between. This CDR3 comprises 13 residues. CDR1 SQVTM and CDR2 ANQGSEA come from the germline V gene. CDR3 sequence: CSVEQTMNTEAFF. DNA for the CDR3: TGCAGCGTTGAGCAAACCATGAACACTGAAGCTTTCTTT.

The V gene is TRBV6-1, the J gene TRBJ2-1, with D uncertain. The CDR3 is 11 amino acids. Trimming took off 6 bases at V and 5 bases at J, with 5 bases between the two ends. CDR1 is MNHNS and CDR2 is SASEGT in the germline V gene. In DNA, the CDR3 is TGTGCCAGCAGGATTAACAATGAGCAGTTCTTC. Translation: CASRINNEQFF.

The chain employs TRBV14 and TRBJ2-7, with a possible D match to TRBD1 (6 bases). Germline-derived CDR1 and CDR2 are SGHDN and FVKESK. V lost 0 bases to trimming and J lost 5 bases, with 14 bases between them. CDR3 length: 15 residues. In nucleotides, the CDR3 is TGTGCCAGCAGCCAAGAGAGGGGGAGTTACGACGAGCAGTACTTC. Protein product: CASSQERGSYDEQYF.

This chain links TRBV2 with TRBJ1-2; D remains unclear. V shed 2 bases and J shed 7 bases, with 8 bases lying between them. The length of the CDR3 is 12 residues. CDR1 and CDR2 from the germline V gene are SNHLY and FYNNEI. DNA for the CDR3: TGTGCCAGCAGTGAATTGGGCTTTGGCTACACCTTC. Protein: CASSELGFGYTF.

The chain links TRBV19 to TRBJ1-2; D may be TRBD1 (6 bases). V was trimmed by 1 base and J by 4 bases, leaving 13 bases between them. The CDR3 has 15 residues. From germline, CDR1 is LNHDA and CDR2 SQIVND (reference sequence). The chain's CDR3 is CASSIAKTGSYGYTF. CDR3 nucleotides: TGTGCCAGTAGTATAGCCAAGACAGGCTCCTATGGCTACACCTTC.

The CDR3 protein is CASSLVQGGLADTQYF. CDR3 nucleotide sequence: TGTGCCAGCAGCTTGGTTCAGGGGGGGCTCGCAGATACGCAGTATTTT. The genes are TRBV5-5 and TRBJ2-3; TRBD1 or TRBD2 may be the D gene (7 bases each). CDR3 length: 16 residues. Germline lookup yields CDR1 SGHKS and CDR2 YYEKEE (reference sequence). Trimming took 0 bases from V and 4 from J, leaving 15 bases between them.

This chain uses TRBV6-1 with TRBJ1-3, with a tentative D call TRBD1 (6 bases). Germline V gene data show CDR1 as MNHNS and CDR2 as SASEGT. This CDR3 spans 15 amino acids. V lost 5 bases to trimming and J lost 3 bases, with 14 bases between them. This CDR3 reads CASSLDRINGNTIYF. DNA for the CDR3: TGTGCCAGCAGTCTTGACAGGATAAATGGAAACACCATATATTTT.